This TCR beta chain stems from a study of blood T cell repertoires in COVID-19. Study overall: Acute and convalescent COVID-19 samples came from the United States, Italy and Spain. T cells, B-cell-depleted T cells, or PBMCs supplied cDNA or gDNA.

As originally analysed: Reference gene primer amplification gave nucleated cell count estimates. Some clones are missing from TCRdb's copy, which holds only in-frame ones; the method was immunoSEQ multiplex PCR. From that table come the V and J calls and clone size; the DNA was used to work out D and trimming. The table shows 200,000 to 250,000 clones, with around 86% occurring only once. This CDR3 region has 14 residues. CDR1 is SGHNT and CDR2 is YYREEE in the germline V gene (reference sequence). V lost 1 base and J lost 6, with 12 bases in between. The receptor's source is a woman in her 70s with active or convalescent COVID-19. Specimen: peripheral blood. This chain uses TRBV5-4 with TRBJ2-3; D gene ambiguous. The CDR3: CASSLNPAMDTQYF. The CDR3 DNA reads as TGTGCCAGCAGCTTGAATCCCGCTATGGATACGCAGTATTTT.